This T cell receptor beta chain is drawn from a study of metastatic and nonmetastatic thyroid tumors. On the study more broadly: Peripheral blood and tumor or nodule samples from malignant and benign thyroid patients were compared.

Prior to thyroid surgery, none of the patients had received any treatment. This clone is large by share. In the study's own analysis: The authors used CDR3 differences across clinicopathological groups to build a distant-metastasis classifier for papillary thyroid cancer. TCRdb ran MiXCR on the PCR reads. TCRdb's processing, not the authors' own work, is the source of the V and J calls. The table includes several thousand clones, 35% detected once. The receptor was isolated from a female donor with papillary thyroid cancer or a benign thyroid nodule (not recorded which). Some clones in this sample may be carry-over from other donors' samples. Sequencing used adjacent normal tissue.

The CDR3 loop is CASSLEGTSGINEQFF. CDR3 nucleotide sequence: TGTGCCAGCAGCTTAGAAGGGACTAGCGGGATAAATGAGCAGTTCTTC. The chain is built from TRBV7-8 and TRBJ2-1, with 13 bases fitting TRBD2. This CDR3 spans 16 amino acids. V trimming: 1 base; J trimming: 7 bases; junction bases outside the gene matches: 4. Germline CDR1 and CDR2: SGHVS and FQNEAQ.